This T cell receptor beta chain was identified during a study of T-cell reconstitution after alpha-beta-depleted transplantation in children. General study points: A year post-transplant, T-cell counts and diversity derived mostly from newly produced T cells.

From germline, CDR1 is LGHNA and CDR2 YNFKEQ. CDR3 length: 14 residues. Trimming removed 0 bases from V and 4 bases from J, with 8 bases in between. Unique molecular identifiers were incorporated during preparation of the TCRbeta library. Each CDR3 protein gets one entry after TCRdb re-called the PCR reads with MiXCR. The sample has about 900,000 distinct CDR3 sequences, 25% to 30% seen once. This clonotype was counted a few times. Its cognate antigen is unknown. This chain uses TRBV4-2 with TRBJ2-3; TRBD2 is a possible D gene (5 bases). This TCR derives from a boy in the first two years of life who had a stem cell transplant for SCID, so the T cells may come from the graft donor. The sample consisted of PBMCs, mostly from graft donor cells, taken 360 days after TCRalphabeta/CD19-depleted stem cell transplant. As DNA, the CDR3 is TGTGCCAGCAGCCAAGATTTGAGGGCAGATACGCAGTATTTT. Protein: CASSQDLRADTQYF.